This TCR beta chain was sequenced for a study of technical replicates of blood from a few donors. The CDR3 is 12 amino acids. V was clipped by 8 bases and J by 8 bases; unmatched bases: 5. Germline V gives CDR1 LNHDA, CDR2 SQIVND (reference sequence). The protocol was immunoSEQ multiplex PCR, while the TCRdb copy is restricted to in-frame clones and leaves out a portion. The table records around 70,000 clones, about 96% of them present only once. This TCR was sampled from a human donor in good health. This chain links TRBV19 with TRBJ1-2, with 10 bases aligning to TRBD1. Sequencing was performed on T cells isolated from PBMCs. CDR3 sequence reads: CASGGQGLGYTF. CDR3 sequence (DNA): TGTGCCAGTGGGGGACAGGGGTTGGGCTACACCTTC.